The rows below give T cell receptor beta chains drawn from one sample of a study of T cell responses to AZD1222 COVID-19 vaccine. Sequenced by immunoSEQ multiplex PCR; TCRdb stores in-frame clones only, minus some. The table shows around 130,000 clones, with 85% to 95% occurring only once. This specimen consisted of peripheral blood, obtained on day 0 of AZD1222 vaccination. All receptors derive from an adult in good health. The CDR3 runs from the conserved cysteine through the conserved F or W.

j_call,v_call,cdr3_aa
TRBJ1-5,TRBV19,CASSIRGPGGQPQHF
TRBJ2-1,TRBV4-1,CASSQGVGLTYNEQFF
TRBJ2-7,TRBV12-2,CASRFFGGAYYEQYF
TRBJ2-2,TRBV12-3/TRBV12-4,CASSLLNTGELFF
TRBJ2-7,TRBV18,CASSPGGPTYEQYF
TRBJ1-4,TRBV5-4,CASSLGGQHNEKLFF
TRBJ2-1,TRBV9,CASSAPTRDRVDNEQFF
TRBJ1-1,TRBV4-2,CAIREGTEAFF
TRBJ2-7,TRBV30,CAWSTGLADQYEQYF
TRBJ2-3,TRBV5-1,CASSTRDVGWDTQYF
TRBJ1-1,TRBV6-5,CASDPRGQGNTEAFF
TRBJ1-2,TRBV18,CASSGGQRTNGYTF
TRBJ2-7,TRBV4-3,CASSRTASSYEQYF
TRBJ1-6,TRBV7-9,CASSSTGGGNSPLHF
TRBJ2-7,TRBV6-5,CATARVRDEQYF
TRBJ1-4,TRBV3-1/TRBV3-2,CASSQGQGWNEKLFF